The 12 T cell receptor beta chains below were found in one sample sequenced in a study of T cell responses to AZD1222 COVID-19 vaccine. Libraries were prepared by immunoSEQ multiplex PCR; TCRdb keeps only in-frame clonotypes and omits some of them. The sample records around 260,000 clones, 90% to 95% being singletons. Here the sequenced sample was peripheral blood, taken on day 0 of AZD1222 vaccination. The receptor set was obtained from an adult in good health.

The J gene is TRBJ2-2, the V gene TRBV18, with D possibly being TRBD1 (6 bases). CDR3 length equals 13 residues. V lost 8 bases, J lost 5 bases, and 12 bases lay in between. Germline values: CDR1 KGHSH, CDR2 LQKENI. CDR3 protein: CASLRGETGELFF. In DNA form, the CDR3 reads TGTGCCAGCCTCAGGGGTGAGACCGGGGAGCTGTTTTTT.

The V call is TRBV5-1, the J call TRBJ2-1, with D possibly TRBD1 on 6 matching bases. Germline CDR1 is SGHRS and CDR2 is YFSETQ. V lost 4 bases and J 9 bases, leaving 14 bases between the germline ends. This CDR3 has 13 amino acids. The CDR3: CASSRDMSTEQFF. CDR3 sequence (DNA): TGCGCCAGCAGCAGGGACATGTCAACTGAGCAGTTCTTC.

The chain combines TRBV18 with TRBJ1-2; D not certain. The CDR3 runs 13 residues. Looked up from germline, CDR1 is KGHSH and CDR2 is LQKENI. Trimming pared 2 bases from V and 4 bases from J, leaving 8 bases between. The CDR3 region has the DNA TGTGCCAGCTCACCAGAGGTTTCCTATGGCTACACCTTC. Its protein is CASSPEVSYGYTF.

The chain recombines TRBV28 with TRBJ2-7; 11 positions agree with TRBD2. The CDR3 spans 15 residues. Germline CDR1 is MDHEN and CDR2 is SYDVKM. V dropped 7 bases and J dropped 2; count of bases not matched to a gene: 7. In nucleotides, the CDR3 is TGTGCCAGCACTCAACTAGCGGGAGACCCCTACGAGCAGTACTTC. Translating it yields CASTQLAGDPYEQYF.

This clone came up once. The gene calls are TRBV9 and TRBJ2-1; unclear D gene. Trimming cost V 3 bases and J 7 bases, with 14 bases left between them. From germline, CDR1 is SGDLS and CDR2 YYNGEE. The CDR3 extends over 14 amino acids. DNA for the CDR3: TGTGCCAGCAGCGCCTCTATCGGGTCAAATGAGCAGTTCTTC. Its protein product is CASSASIGSNEQFF.

The chain uses TRBV7-6 and TRBJ2-7, with no clear D. The CDR3 has 15 amino acids. CDR1 and CDR2 (germline): SGHVS, FNYEAQ. V was clipped by 0 bases and J by 3 bases, with 12 bases between them. The CDR3 DNA is TGTGCCAGCAGCTTAGCGCACGGCTTCGGCTACGAGCAGTACTTC. This gives the protein CASSLAHGFGYEQYF.

This chain uses TRBV4-3 with TRBJ2-2; weak D call: TRBD2 (5 bases). Trimming left V 2 bases short and J 4 bases short, with 8 bases between. Per germline, CDR1 LGHNA and CDR2 YSLEER. The CDR3 loop spans 14 amino acids. CDR3 loop: CASSQRELTGELFF. The DNA of the CDR3 is TGCGCCAGCAGCCAAAGGGAGCTCACCGGGGAGCTGTTTTTT.

The genes are TRBV19 and TRBJ2-5, with TRBD2 matching 8 bases. The length of the CDR3 is 13 residues. V lost 11 bases, J lost 3 bases, and 8 bases stayed unmatched. CDR1 is LNHDA and CDR2 is SQIVND in the germline V gene (reference sequence). CDR3 in amino acids: CASSGGWEETQYF. The CDR3 DNA is TGTGCCTCGAGCGGGGGTTGGGAAGAGACCCAGTACTTC. Full variable domain (rest looked up from reference TRBV19 and TRBJ2-5): DGGITQSPKYLFRKEGQNVTLSCEQNLNHDAMYWYRQDPGQGLRLIYYSQIVNDFQKGDIAEGYSVSREKKESFPLTVTSAQKNPTAFYLCASSGGWEETQYFGPGTRLLVL.

This sequence joins TRBV11-3 and TRBJ1-2; tentatively, D is TRBD1 (5 bases). The CDR3 covers 17 residues. V was clipped by 2 bases and J by 1 base, with 17 bases between them. Germline values: CDR1 SGHNT, CDR2 YENEEA. The CDR3 nucleotides read TGTGCCAGCAGCTTAAGAGAGCTGGGACGGCGTAACTATGGCTACACCTTC. Amino acids: CASSLRELGRRNYGYTF.

This rearrangement joins TRBV3-1 (or the pseudogene TRBV3-2) to TRBJ2-2; 7 bases match TRBD2. The germline CDR1 and CDR2 sequences are LGHDT and YNNKEL (reference sequence). V lost 5 bases, J lost 1 base, and 7 bases stayed unmatched. This CDR3 has 16 residues. The CDR3 loop is CASSSAGVLNTGELFF. The CDR3 region has the DNA TGTGCCAGCAGCTCGGCGGGGGTCTTGAACACCGGGGAGCTGTTTTTT.

J is TRBJ1-2 and V is TRBV5-4; no clear D. Germline V lookup: CDR1 SGHNT, CDR2 YYREEE (reference sequence). The CDR3 is 14 residues long. V shed 0 bases and J shed 0 bases, with 6 bases lying between them. CDR3 DNA sequence: TGTGCCAGCAGCTTGGGGGCCTCTAACTATGGCTACACCTTC. Translating gives CASSLGASNYGYTF.

The genes are TRBV5-1 and TRBJ2-7, with D perhaps matching TRBD2 (5 bases). This CDR3 is built from 15 residues. CDR1 is SGHRS and CDR2 is YFSETQ in the germline V gene. V shed 3 bases and J shed 6 bases, with 19 bases lying between them. The DNA of the CDR3 is TGCGCCAGCAGCTCGGGATTTGGTGGGAAAAGCGAGCAGTACTTC. Translated, it gives CASSSGFGGKSEQYF.